These 25 T cell receptor beta chains were all obtained from the same sample, sequenced in a study of blood T cell repertoires in COVID-19 (TCRdb year 2020). Library preparation was by the immunoSEQ multiplex PCR assay. The clones in this table, taken by TCRdb from immuneACCESS, are in-frame only. Not every clone is retained; where verified, under half of the shortfall comes from an unresolved V gene, and the cause of the rest is unknown. Counted in this sample were about 28,000 clones; roughly 87% of them appeared once. About 9.4% of the sample rests with the top ten. The sample comprised peripheral blood. The receptor source for this set is a human donor in a cohort sampled during active COVID-19.

The gene calls are TRBV11-3 and TRBJ2-2, with a tentative D call TRBD2 (6 bases). Germline loops: CDR1 SGHNT, CDR2 YENEEA. V lost 3 bases, J lost 7 bases, and 12 bases lay in between. The CDR3 contains 14 residues. The CDR3 DNA sequence: TGTGCCAGCAGCTTGTCCAGAGCGGGCGGGGAGCTGTTTTTT. This gives the protein CASSLSRAGGELFF.

This clone was seen a handful of times. The V and J genes are TRBV5-1 and TRBJ1-5; 7 bases are shared with TRBD1. V trimming: 4 bases; J trimming: 4 bases; junction bases outside the gene matches: 5. The CDR3 consists of 14 residues. CDR1 is SGHRS, CDR2 YFSETQ, per germline. The CDR3, as DNA: TGCGCCAGCAGCAGTGGGACAGAGAATCAGCCCCAGCATTTT. It codes for CASSSGTENQPQHF.

The V and J genes are TRBV18 and TRBJ1-6; D gene unclear. Germline V gene data show CDR1 as KGHSH and CDR2 as LQKENI. The CDR3 is 15 residues long. The germline V and J ends were trimmed by 1 base and 2 bases, with 6 bases remaining between them. In nucleotides, the CDR3 is TGTGCCAGCTCACCACTGGCAGCCTATAATTCACCCCTCCACTTT. Translated, it gives CASSPLAAYNSPLHF.

The chain couples TRBV5-4 to TRBJ1-2, with D perhaps TRBD1 (5 bases). Germline V CDR1 and CDR2: SGHNT, YYREEE (reference sequence). The germline V and J ends were trimmed by 0 bases and 10 bases, with 22 bases remaining between them. The CDR3 spans 16 residues. CDR3 amino acids: CASSLGGAPATTVYTF. The CDR3 coding sequence is TGTGCCAGCAGCTTGGGTGGGGCCCCCGCTACCACCGTCTACACCTTC.

CDR3 in DNA: TGTGCCTGGAGTGTATATCAGGGGCGCACCGGGGAGCTGTTTTTT. The encoded protein is CAWSVYQGRTGELFF. This chain joins TRBV30 and TRBJ2-2; a weak D match, TRBD1 (6 bases). Germline loops: CDR1 GTSNPN, CDR2 SVGIG (reference sequence). Between the trimmed V and J ends, which lost 0 bases and 4 bases, there was a span of 12 bases. The CDR3 runs to 15 residues. Using reference TRBV30 and TRBJ2-2 for the parts outside the CDR3, the full variable domain is SQTIHQWPATLVQPVGSPLSLECTVEGTSNPNLYWYRQAAGRGLQLLFYSVGIGQISSEVPQNLSASRPQDRQFILSSKKLLLSDSGFYLCAWSVYQGRTGELFFGEGSRLTVL.

The chain recombines TRBV12-5 with TRBJ2-7; D may be TRBD1 (6 bases). This CDR3 comprises 14 residues. The germline CDR1 and CDR2 sequences are LGHNT and FRNRAP. The V end lost 1 base, the J end lost 8 bases, and 15 bases lay between the germline ends. The CDR3 spells CASGLGLQGEKQYF. The CDR3 region has the DNA TGTGCTAGTGGTTTGGGGTTACAGGGTGAAAAGCAGTACTTC.

CDR3: CASSTSGTVNTEAFF. CDR3 bases: TGTGCCAGTAGTACCTCCGGGACAGTGAACACTGAAGCTTTCTTT. This rearrangement joins TRBV19 to TRBJ1-1, with 7 bases identical to TRBD1. V gave up 4 bases and J gave up 0 bases; unmatched junction bases: 5. Germline lookup yields CDR1 LNHDA and CDR2 SQIVND (reference sequence). This CDR3 is 15 amino acids long.

This chain connects TRBV27 to TRBJ1-5; D unresolved. V lost 3 bases and J lost 2, with 8 bases in between. Germline V gene data show CDR1 as MNHEY and CDR2 as SMNVEV (reference sequence). This CDR3 comprises 14 residues. The CDR3 here is CASSLIVGNQPQHF. Written as DNA, the CDR3 is TGTGCCAGCAGTTTGATAGTAGGCAATCAGCCCCAGCATTTT.

This clone was seen once. The chain has TRBV7-9 and TRBJ2-3, with a weak D call TRBD1 (6 bases). The length of the CDR3 is 15 residues. Per germline, CDR1 SEHNR and CDR2 FQNEAQ (reference sequence). V was cut by 5 bases and J by 2 bases, with 14 bases left in between. CDR3 loop: CASSAIQGYTDTQYF. The CDR3 DNA reads TGTGCCAGCAGCGCGATCCAGGGGTACACAGATACGCAGTATTTT.

This clone has a handful of counts. The V call is TRBV30, the J call TRBJ2-2; the D gene is possibly TRBD2 (6 bases). The CDR3 is made up of 14 amino acids. V was trimmed by 1 base and J by 4 bases, leaving 10 bases between them. The V gene's germline CDR1 is GTSNPN and CDR2 SVGIG (reference sequence). This CDR3 is CAWSGGAITGELFF. Here the CDR3 DNA reads TGTGCCTGGAGTGGCGGGGCCATCACCGGGGAGCTGTTTTTT.

This chain connects TRBV11-2 to TRBJ2-1; D not certain. In germline, CDR1 is SGHAT, CDR2 FQNNGV. V was trimmed by 1 base and J by 9 bases, leaving 10 bases between them. The CDR3 has 13 amino acids. Written as DNA, the CDR3 is TGTGCCAGCAGCTTAGCTTTATTGAGTGAGCAGTTCTTC. Encoded protein: CASSLALLSEQFF. Full variable domain (rest looked up from reference TRBV11-2 and TRBJ2-1): EAGVAQSPRYKIIEKRQSVAFWCNPISGHATLYWYQQILGQGPKLLIQFQNNGVVDDSQLPKDRFSAERLKGVDSTLKIQPAKLEDSAVYLCASSLALLSEQFFGPGTRLTVL.

V gene TRBV2 combines with J gene TRBJ2-1; TRBD1 agrees at 7 bases. The germline V gene encodes CDR1 SNHLY and CDR2 FYNNEI. This CDR3 region has 13 residues. V lost 4 bases to trimming and J lost 6 bases; unmatched junction nucleotides: 3. CDR3 loop: CASSAGQRNEQFF. CDR3 coding DNA: TGTGCCAGCAGTGCGGGACAGCGCAATGAGCAGTTCTTC.

This sequence joins TRBV18 and TRBJ2-2; 8 nucleotides agree with TRBD1. Per the germline V gene, CDR1 is KGHSH and CDR2 is LQKENI. V lost 0 bases and J lost 7; bases outside the gene matches: 4. This CDR3 spans 15 amino acids. This CDR3 is CASSPPGQAGGELFF. The CDR3 coding sequence is TGTGCCAGCTCACCACCGGGACAGGCTGGCGGGGAGCTGTTTTTT.

The V gene is TRBV5-1, the J gene TRBJ2-7, with 7 bases lining up with TRBD1. The CDR3 extends over 15 amino acids. The J segment lost 5 bases and the V segment lost 4 bases, leaving 12 bases of the junction unmatched. Germline loops: CDR1 SGHRS, CDR2 YFSETQ. The CDR3 DNA follows: TGCGCCAGCAGCGCGACCCGACAGGGTTTACACGAGCAGTACTTC. Translation gives CASSATRQGLHEQYF.

The chain is built from TRBV19 and TRBJ1-6; D is perhaps TRBD1 (6 bases). Between the trimmed V and J ends, which lost 8 bases and 10 bases, there was a span of 21 bases. Germline V lookup: CDR1 LNHDA, CDR2 SQIVND (reference sequence). The CDR3 contains 15 residues. The CDR3 is CASARQVFGSSPLHF. The CDR3 nucleotides read TGTGCCAGTGCCAGACAGGTTTTCGGGTCGTCACCCCTCCACTTT.

V and J are TRBV19 and TRBJ1-5; tentative D call: TRBD1 (6 bases). The V and J ends lost 5 bases and 3 bases respectively, with 17 bases between them. This CDR3 spans 16 amino acids. The V gene's germline CDR1 is LNHDA and CDR2 SQIVND (reference sequence). The DNA of the CDR3 is TGTGCCAGTAGTTCCCCCGGGACATTTAACAATCAGCCCCAGCATTTT. This codes for CASSSPGTFNNQPQHF.

The chain recombines TRBV6-5 with TRBJ2-5; perhaps TRBD1 as D (6 bases). Looked up from germline, CDR1 is MNHEY and CDR2 is SVGAGI. This CDR3 has 14 amino acids. Trimming shortened V by 2 bases and J by 4 bases, and 11 bases separated the two germline ends. The CDR3 region is CASSYDTGTETQYF. The CDR3 DNA is TGTGCCAGCAGTTACGATACAGGGACAGAGACCCAGTACTTC.

This clone has just one count. This chain connects TRBV4-1 to TRBJ2-7, with D unresolved. Germline V CDR1 and CDR2: MGHRA, YSYEKL. Trimming stripped 4 bases from V and 2 bases from J, with 18 bases between. The CDR3 totals 16 residues. CDR3 amino acids: CASSRLLGPQTYEQYF. The CDR3 bases are TGCGCCAGCAGCCGTCTACTTGGGCCCCAGACCTACGAGCAGTACTTC.

The chain couples TRBV11-2 to TRBJ1-1; 7 bases fit TRBD1. The CDR3 is 12 residues long. Unmatched junction bases numbered 6, after V lost 5 bases and J lost 9 bases. Germline V gene sequence: CDR1 SGHAT, CDR2 FQNNGV. The CDR3 loop reads CASSPDRVKAFF. The CDR3 DNA is TGTGCCAGCAGCCCCGACAGGGTCAAAGCTTTCTTT.

The CDR3 protein is CASSSGQLNTEAFF. The CDR3 DNA follows: TGTGCCAGCAGCTCGGGACAGCTGAACACTGAAGCTTTCTTT. The chain has TRBV7-8 and TRBJ1-1, with 7 bases aligning to TRBD1. The CDR3 runs to 14 residues. Germline assignment: CDR1 SGHVS and CDR2 FQNEAQ. J lost 0 bases, V lost 4 bases, and 2 bases had no gene match.

The chain carries TRBV7-9 and TRBJ2-1; 10 bases are shared with TRBD2. J gave up 5 bases and V 3 bases, and 4 bases lay outside the gene matches. Germline V gene data show CDR1 as SEHNR and CDR2 as FQNEAQ (reference sequence). The CDR3 totals 15 residues. The CDR3 DNA reads as TGTGCCAGCAGCTTTAGCCTAGCGGGAGACAATGAGCAGTTCTTC. This sequence encodes CASSFSLAGDNEQFF.

The chain couples TRBV12-3 or TRBV12-4 to TRBJ1-1; weak D call: TRBD1 (6 bases). The germline V and J ends were trimmed by 8 bases and 11 bases, with 21 bases remaining between them. There are 13 residues in the CDR3. As DNA, the CDR3 is TGTGCCAGCTCAATAGGGGGTGCTAAAGTGGCTTTCTTT. This gives the protein CASSIGGAKVAFF.

V usage is TRBV5-5 and J usage is TRBJ1-2; 9 positions match TRBD1. Trimming removed 2 bases from V and 6 bases from J; junction bases left unmatched: 11. Germline V lookup: CDR1 SGHKS, CDR2 YYEKEE (reference sequence). This CDR3 is built from 16 residues. The CDR3 nucleotides read TGTGCCAGCAGCTTCGGCCCGGGACAGGGCAAGGATGGCTACACCTTC. This translates into CASSFGPGQGKDGYTF. The full variable domain, rest sourced from reference TRBV5-5 and TRBJ1-2, is DAGVTQSPTHLIKTRGQQVTLRCSPISGHKSVSWYQQVLGQGPQFIFQYYEKEERGRGNFPDRFSARQFPNYSSELNVNALLLGDSALYLCASSFGPGQGKDGYTFGSGTRLTVV.

This chain joins TRBV5-1 and TRBJ1-5, with 10 bases aligning to TRBD1. Germline trimming cut 0 bases from V and 8 bases from J; bases unmatched to any gene: 5. The CDR3 is 15 amino acids. CDR1 and CDR2 from the germline V gene are SGHRS and YFSETQ. CDR3 residues: CASSLEGQGSEPQHF. DNA of the CDR3: TGCGCCAGCAGCTTGGAGGGACAGGGGAGCGAGCCCCAGCATTTT.

The rearrangement uses TRBV7-6 and TRBJ2-3; D is unclear. This CDR3 comprises 14 residues. V lost 2 bases to trimming and J lost 4 bases, with 10 bases between them. Germline V gene lookup returns CDR1 SGHVS and CDR2 FNYEAQ. Here the CDR3 reads CASSLTPSADTQYF. The DNA for the CDR3 is TGTGCCAGCAGCTTAACCCCATCGGCAGATACGCAGTATTTT.